Detailed here is one T cell receptor (beta chain). Its antigen is not identified. These data belong to a study of cytomegalovirus exposure and HLA in healthy donors. Overall study findings and caveats: In a later analysis, CMV-associated beta chains were mostly HLA-associated, it appeared.

PCR was performed using 60 Vbeta and 13 Jbeta primers. The assay was immunoSEQ multiplex PCR, and TCRdb's table has in-frame clones only and misses some. The sample has about 200,000 clones; around three quarters are singletons. The CDR3 is made up of 18 amino acids. J lost 0 bases, V lost 5 bases, and 13 bases had no gene match. The germline V gene has CDR1 LNHDA and CDR2 SQIVND (reference sequence). This receptor was identified in a man aged 25 to 40 in good health and CMV-seronegative. The genes are TRBV19 and TRBJ1-5; the match to TRBD1 covers 7 bases. Sequenced material: PBMCs. The CDR3 region is CASSVNRDRYYSNQPQHF. In DNA form, the CDR3 reads TGTGCCAGTAGTGTAAACCGGGACAGATATTATAGCAATCAGCCCCAGCATTTT.